Listed below are T cell receptor beta chains from one sample, sequenced in a study of neurological immune-mediated disorders. TCRdb ran MiXCR on the 5' RACE reads and lists one entry per CDR3 protein. The data contain under 60,000 distinct CDR3 sequences, 3% to 4% of them singletons. Sequencing used PBMCs. Source of these receptors: a man in his forties with multiple sclerosis. Both conserved end residues are part of each CDR3. D genes are given only for firm matches. Clone size is not always given. Where it is, it says once, few, many or a class for expanded clones.

J gene	clone size	V gene	D gene	CDR3 DNA	CDR3 protein
TRBJ2-7	many	TRBV4-2	.	TGTGCCAGCAGCCAAGAAGGTTCAGGGGGGTCCTACGAGCAGTACTTC	CASSQEGSGGSYEQYF
TRBJ2-1	many	TRBV29-1	.	TGCAGCGTTGGAAGGGGTGAGCAGTTCTTC	CSVGRGEQFF
TRBJ2-7	many	TRBV11-2	.	TGTGCCAGCAGCTTAAGGCCGCGTTACTCCTACGAGCAGTACTTC	CASSLRPRYSYEQYF
TRBJ2-7	.	TRBV6-6	.	TGTGCCAGCAGTTACTCAGGGGCAATGGACGAGCAGTACTTC	CASSYSGAMDEQYF
TRBJ2-7	many	TRBV7-9	TRBD2	TGTGCCAGCAGCCCCCGATCGGCGGGGGGGCCTCGGGAGCAGTACTTC	CASSPRSAGGPREQYF
TRBJ1-1	many	TRBV5-6	.	TGTGCCAGCAGCGTGAATCTGAACACTGAAGCTTTCTTT	CASSVNLNTEAFF
TRBJ2-7	many	TRBV10-1	.	TGCGCCAGCAGTGGGGGCCAGGGGTTTGAAGAGCAGTACTTC	CASSGGQGFEEQYF
TRBJ2-6	.	TRBV5-1	.	TGCGCCAGCAGCTTATTGGAGGGGTCTAACTCTGGGGCCAACGTCCTGACTTTC	CASSLLEGSNSGANVLTF
TRBJ1-3	many	TRBV7-9	.	TGTGCCAGCAGGGAACTGGGGGGCGGAAACACCATATATTTT	CASRELGGGNTIYF
TRBJ1-5	many	TRBV10-2	.	TGCGCCAGCAGTGAGCGGTTTCGGGGGCAGCCCCAGAATTTT	CASSERFRGQPQNF
TRBJ1-2	many	TRBV20-1	TRBD1	TGCAGTGCCAAGGACAGGGCCGGCAATGGCTACACCTTC	CSAKDRAGNGYTF
TRBJ2-1	few	TRBV7-3	TRBD1	TGTGCCAGCAGCCTCGTCGGACAGGGGAGGAATGAGCAGTTCTTC	CASSLVGQGRNEQFF
TRBJ1-1	many	TRBV7-3	.	TGTGCCAGCAGCCCAAAGGGGAACACTGAAGCTTTCTTT	CASSPKGNTEAFF
TRBJ2-2	many	TRBV10-3	TRBD1	TGTGCCATCGGAGAGGGCCAGGGGGCGCCCGGGGAGCTGTTTTTT	CAIGEGQGAPGELFF
TRBJ1-6	many	TRBV2	.	TGTGCCAGCAGTGAAGCAGGCCAGGGTAATTCACCCCTCCACTTT	CASSEAGQGNSPLHF
TRBJ1-5	many	TRBV20-1	TRBD1	TGCAGTGCTCTCGGACAGGATAGCAATCAGCCCCAGCATTTT	CSALGQDSNQPQHF
TRBJ2-7	many	TRBV12-3/TRBV12-4	TRBD1	TGTGCCAGCAGCCCTAGGACAGGGACCTACGAGCAGTACTTC	CASSPRTGTYEQYF
TRBJ1-3	many	TRBV18	.	TGTGCCAGCTCACCACTACAGCACTCTGGAAACACCATATATTTT	CASSPLQHSGNTIYF
TRBJ2-2	many	TRBV18	.	TGTGCCAGCTTGGTTAAGGAGAGGAGGAACACCGGGGAGCTGTTTTTT	CASLVKERRNTGELFF
TRBJ2-4	many	TRBV28	.	TGTGCCAGCAGTTTCGGATCGGGGCTCGCCAAAAACATTCAGTACTTC	CASSFGSGLAKNIQYF
TRBJ1-3	many	TRBV13	.	TGTGCCAGCACCTACAGGGTTGGTGGAAACACCATATATTTT	CASTYRVGGNTIYF
TRBJ1-2	many	TRBV20-1	.	TGCAGTGCTAGAGATTACAGGAGAGGGCTATGGGGTGGCTACACCTTC	CSARDYRRGLWGGYTF
TRBJ2-7	.	TRBV20-1	.	TGCAGTGCTAGAGCCCCTCTTTTCTCCCACGAGCAGTACTTC	CSARAPLFSHEQYF
TRBJ2-5	many	TRBV12-3/TRBV12-4	.	TGTGCCAGCAGTTTTGGCCTGGCAGAGACCCAGTACTTC	CASSFGLAETQYF
TRBJ2-1	many	TRBV7-8	.	TGTGCCATTAATGCACAACACAATGAGCAGTTCTTC	CAINAQHNEQFF
TRBJ2-3	many	TRBV10-3	TRBD1	TGTGCCATCAGTGAATCGACAGGGACCACAGATACGCAGTATTTT	CAISESTGTTDTQYF
TRBJ1-6	many	TRBV20-1	TRBD1	TGCAGTGCTCCGGGACAGGGAACGGATAATTCACCCCTCCACTTT	CSAPGQGTDNSPLHF
TRBJ1-6	many	TRBV7-6	.	TGTGCCAGCAGCGATCGCTTTAGGGAAGAGTATTCACCCCTCCACTTT	CASSDRFREEYSPLHF
TRBJ1-1	many	TRBV24-1	.	TGTGCCACCAGTGACTCGAGGGCCCCGACTGAAGCTTTCTTT	CATSDSRAPTEAFF
TRBJ2-7	many	TRBV5-5	.	TGTGCCAGCAGCTTTCGGGACGGGCTCACCTACGAGCAGTACTTC	CASSFRDGLTYEQYF
TRBJ2-1	many	TRBV7-9	.	TGTGCCAGCAGCGGGGGAAGAGGTTACGTTGAGCAGTTCTTC	CASSGGRGYVEQFF
TRBJ2-1	many	TRBV5-1	TRBD2	TGCGCCAGCACCTTACTTTCCGGGGGGGCCTCCGAGCAGTTCTTC	CASTLLSGGASEQFF
TRBJ2-2	many	TRBV11-2	.	TGTGCCAGCAGCTCCATCACGAACACCGGGGAGCTGTTTTTT	CASSSITNTGELFF
TRBJ1-5	many	TRBV7-6	TRBD1	TGTGCCAGCAGCTTAGGGACAGGGGGACAGCCCCAGAATTTT	CASSLGTGGQPQNF
TRBJ2-7	many	TRBV5-1	TRBD2	TGCGCCAGCAGCTTGGATGGGACTAGTATCTACGAGCAGTACTTC	CASSLDGTSIYEQYF
TRBJ2-1	many	TRBV2	TRBD1	TGTGCCAGCGGGAGGGACAGGGGCGTCAGGGAGCAGTTCTTC	CASGRDRGVREQFF
TRBJ1-2	.	TRBV28	TRBD1	TGTGCCAGCAGTAGTCCAGGGGGAGGGAGCTATGGCTACACCTTC	CASSSPGGGSYGYTF
TRBJ2-2	many	TRBV9	TRBD1	TGTGCCAGCAGCGTGACAGGGGCGAACACCGGGGAGCTGTTTTTT	CASSVTGANTGELFF
TRBJ1-2	few	TRBV29-1	TRBD1	TGCAGCGTTGAAGCCTGGACAGGGAGATTGGACTACACCTTC	CSVEAWTGRLDYTF
TRBJ1-1	many	TRBV10-3	.	TGTGCCATCAGTGAGTCAGCTGAAGCTTTCTTT	CAISESAEAFF
TRBJ2-5	many	TRBV7-7	.	TGTGCCAGCAGCTTAGATTGGGGGGAGACCCAGTACTTC	CASSLDWGETQYF
TRBJ2-3	many	TRBV12-3/TRBV12-4	TRBD2	TGTGCCAGCAGGGATTTAGCGGGGGGCACAGATACGCAGTATTTT	CASRDLAGGTDTQYF
TRBJ1-2	.	TRBV28	.	TGTGCCAGCAGTCTGAGGGGCCTCTATGGCTACACCTTC	CASSLRGLYGYTF
TRBJ2-4	many	TRBV5-1	.	TGCGCCAGCAGCCCGGGGGATCAGGGGTTGTGGGCCAAAAACATTCAGTACTTC	CASSPGDQGLWAKNIQYF
TRBJ2-1	many	TRBV20-1	TRBD1	TGCAGTGAACGGGGACAGGGGGATTACTACAATGAGCAGTTCTTC	CSERGQGDYYNEQFF
TRBJ2-2	many	TRBV5-1	.	TGCGCCAGCAGCTTGGTCGGGGGAACGAACACCGGGGAGCTGTTTTTT	CASSLVGGTNTGELFF
TRBJ2-2	many	TRBV7-6	.	TGTGCCAGCACACACAGTACGAACACCGGGGAGCTGTTTTTT	CASTHSTNTGELFF
TRBJ2-2	many	TRBV25-1	.	TGTGCCAGCAGTGGAGGGTGGGCCACCGGGGAGCTGTTTTTT	CASSGGWATGELFF
TRBJ1-4	many	TRBV25-1	.	TGTGCCAGCAGTGAACAAAGTAGAGGTAGGCAGGGACAAGAAAAACTGTTTTTT	CASSEQSRGRQGQEKLFF
TRBJ2-5	many	TRBV12-3/TRBV12-4	.	TGTGCCACCGGCGGGGTCGGGAGAATTGGAGAGACCCAGTACTTC	CATGGVGRIGETQYF
TRBJ2-5	many	TRBV10-3	.	TGTGCCATCAGTGATTTCGTGGAGGGGCAAAAGACCCAGTACTTC	CAISDFVEGQKTQYF
TRBJ2-3	many	TRBV20-1	TRBD2	TGCAGTGCGCAAACTAGCGGGGGACCTTATACGCAGTATTTT	CSAQTSGGPYTQYF
TRBJ1-1	many	TRBV28	.	TGTGCCAGCAGTTTGTTCGCTGCACTCATGAACACTGAAGCTTTCTTT	CASSLFAALMNTEAFF
TRBJ2-7	many	TRBV4-1	.	TGCGCCAGCAGCCAAGGGAGAGGGCAGGTCTCCTACGAGCAGTACTTC	CASSQGRGQVSYEQYF
TRBJ1-1	many	TRBV20-1	.	TGCAGTGTGGTCAAGGGGAACACTGAAGCTTTCTTT	CSVVKGNTEAFF
TRBJ1-1	many	TRBV20-1	TRBD1	TGCAGTGCTAGAGAAACAGGGGATCGTACTGAAGCTTTCTTT	CSARETGDRTEAFF
TRBJ2-5	many	TRBV6-5	TRBD2	TGTGCCAGCACTTTAGCGGGTGAAGAGACCCAGTACTTC	CASTLAGEETQYF